The 23 T cell receptor beta chains below come from one sample, sequenced in a study of control samples from healthy donors and cancer patients (TCRdb year 2020). The protocol used for the library was the immunoSEQ multiplex PCR assay. TCRdb obtained this table from immuneACCESS and retained in-frame rearrangements with V and J assigned. These tables miss some clones; where compared with another copy, unresolved V genes account for less than half of the shortfall, and the remainder is unexplained. For this sample the table gives about 160,000 clones, of which approximately 96% were detected only once. In total, the top ten clones hold 8.5% of the sample. The sequencing sample was made of blood. These receptors all come from a middle-aged woman in good health.

This clone is a singleton in its sample. The chain links TRBV6-2 or TRBV6-3 to TRBJ2-7; maybe TRBD2 (5 bases). The CDR3 has 13 residues. Germline assignment: CDR1 MNHEY and CDR2 SVGEGT. The V gene lost 4 bases and the J gene lost 3 bases, with 10 bases spanning the gap. CDR3 DNA: TGTGCCAGCAGTTCAGGACTTCTCTACGAGCAGTACTTC. Translation: CASSSGLLYEQYF.

This clone was picked up one time. The rearrangement joins TRBV10-2 to TRBJ1-5; tentatively, D is TRBD1 (6 bases). Trimming stripped 4 bases from V and 7 bases from J, with 11 bases between. Germline V gene sequence: CDR1 WSHSY, CDR2 SAAADI. This CDR3 is 13 amino acids long. For the CDR3, the DNA is TGCGCCAGCAGTGTGCAAGACAGGCAGCCCCAGCATTTT. Its translation: CASSVQDRQPQHF.

V gene TRBV6-2 or TRBV6-3 combines with J gene TRBJ1-5; 10 nucleotides line up with TRBD1. V trimming: 2 bases; J trimming: 5 bases; junction bases outside the gene matches: 6. The CDR3 runs to 16 residues. The germline gives CDR1 MNHEY, CDR2 SVGEGT. The CDR3 bases are TGTGCCAGCAGTTACCACGGGACAGGGGAAGATCAGCCCCAGCATTTT. It codes for CASSYHGTGEDQPQHF.

V usage is TRBV5-1 and J usage is TRBJ2-1, with a tentative D call TRBD2 (5 bases). The CDR3 totals 16 residues. Trimming took 4 bases from V and 3 from J, leaving 17 bases between them. Germline values: CDR1 SGHRS, CDR2 YFSETQ. In DNA, the CDR3 is TGCGCCAGCAGCCCCGCGAGAGCGGAGAACTACAATGAGCAGTTCTTC. Translated: CASSPARAENYNEQFF.

The chain has TRBV19 and TRBJ1-5; D perhaps matches TRBD1 (5 bases). The germline V gene has CDR1 LNHDA and CDR2 SQIVND (reference sequence). Trimming stripped 3 bases from V and 5 bases from J, with 14 bases between. The CDR3 totals 15 residues. CDR3 region: CASSMGTEGHQPQHF. CDR3 DNA: TGTGCCAGTAGTATGGGGACCGAGGGGCATCAGCCCCAGCATTTT.

The V call is TRBV6-6, the J call TRBJ2-7; the D is unclear. Germline V gene sequence: CDR1 MNHNY, CDR2 SVGAGI (reference sequence). V was cut by 3 bases and J by 2 bases, with 11 bases left in between. CDR3 length: 14 amino acids. The CDR3 DNA sequence: TGTGCCAGCAGTTATCCGGACGTTCCCTACGAGCAGTACTTC. This encodes CASSYPDVPYEQYF.

This clone came up once. The rearrangement links TRBV28 to TRBJ2-5; the match to TRBD2 covers 7 bases. Trimming cost V 5 bases and J 3 bases; bases outside gene matches: 9. Germline CDR1 reads MDHEN; CDR2 reads SYDVKM. The CDR3 covers 15 residues. The CDR3: CASSPGLVVKETQYF. In DNA, the CDR3 is TGTGCCAGCAGTCCAGGACTAGTAGTAAAAGAGACCCAGTACTTC.

The CDR3 bases are TGCAGCGTTGAACCCGGCAGGGAGAGCTATGGCTACACCTTC. Its protein product is CSVEPGRESYGYTF. V is TRBV29-1 and J is TRBJ1-2; D perhaps matches TRBD1 (5 bases). The V and J ends lost 2 bases and 4 bases respectively, with 14 bases between them. The CDR3 extends over 14 amino acids. Germline V gene sequence: CDR1 SQVTM, CDR2 ANQGSEA.

V gene TRBV4-3 combines with J gene TRBJ2-3; possibly TRBD2 for D (6 bases). Germline lookup yields CDR1 LGHNA and CDR2 YSLEER. Trimming pared 1 base from V and 0 bases from J, leaving 11 bases between. The CDR3 extends over 16 amino acids. The CDR3 reads CASSQGLGESTDTQYF. The CDR3 DNA follows: TGCGCCAGCAGCCAAGGACTAGGGGAAAGCACAGATACGCAGTATTTT.

This rearrangement joins TRBV5-4 to TRBJ2-3; possibly TRBD2 for D (6 bases). CDR3 size: 14 residues. CDR1 and CDR2 from the germline V gene are SGHNT and YYREEE (reference sequence). Trimming removed 5 bases from V and 0 bases from J, with 10 bases in between. Here the CDR3 DNA reads TGTGCCAGCAGTTCTAGCGTGAGCACAGATACGCAGTATTTT. The encoded protein is CASSSSVSTDTQYF.

The chain has TRBV4-1 and TRBJ1-2; 8 bases line up with TRBD1. The CDR3 runs to 16 residues. V lost 1 base, J lost 2 bases, and 6 bases stayed unmatched. Germline values: CDR1 MGHRA, CDR2 YSYEKL. The CDR3 DNA follows: TGCGCCAGCAGCCAAGGACAGGGGTATGAAAACTATGGCTACACCTTC. It encodes CASSQGQGYENYGYTF.

The V gene is TRBV7-9, the J gene TRBJ2-6; D uncertain. CDR1 SEHNR and CDR2 FQNEAQ come from the germline V gene (reference sequence). This CDR3 is 16 amino acids long. Trimming pared 10 bases from V and 4 bases from J, leaving 20 bases between. The DNA for the CDR3 is TGTGCCACTGATCTTGGCGCCAGGTCGGGGGCCAACGTCCTGACTTTC. This translates into CATDLGARSGANVLTF.

The rearrangement joins TRBV11-3 to TRBJ1-2, with 7 nucleotides matching TRBD1. The germline CDR1 and CDR2 sequences are SGHNT and YENEEA. The CDR3 sequence is 13 residues long. The J segment lost 2 bases and the V segment lost 4 bases, leaving 1 base of the junction unmatched. The CDR3 DNA sequence: TGTGCCAGCAGCTCGGGACAGAACTATGGCTACACCTTC. It codes for CASSSGQNYGYTF.

This chain connects TRBV6-2 or TRBV6-3 to TRBJ2-7; 9 nucleotides agree with TRBD1. Germline V CDR1 and CDR2: MNHEY, SVGEGT. The CDR3 has 15 amino acids. J gave up 5 bases and V 4 bases, and 9 bases lay outside the gene matches. This chain's CDR3 is CASSWWTGAKDEQYF. The CDR3 DNA reads TGTGCCAGCAGTTGGTGGACAGGGGCGAAGGACGAGCAGTACTTC.

J is TRBJ1-2 and V is TRBV7-2; TRBD1 matches at 7 bases. The germline V gene encodes CDR1 SGHTA and CDR2 FQGNSA. This CDR3 contains 14 residues. The ends lost 2 bases at V and 7 bases at J; junction bases unmatched: 7. This CDR3 reads CASSLRGGGGGYTF. Here the CDR3 DNA reads TGTGCCAGCAGCTTAAGAGGGGGCGGTGGTGGCTACACCTTC.

The V gene is TRBV11-3, the J gene TRBJ2-5; D ambiguous. CDR3 size: 13 residues. Trimming removed 2 bases from V and 0 bases from J, with 4 bases in between. The germline V gene encodes CDR1 SGHNT and CDR2 YENEEA. The CDR3 here is CASSLINQETQYF. CDR3 sequence (DNA): TGTGCCAGCAGCTTAATAAACCAAGAGACCCAGTACTTC.

This clone was picked up one time. This chain links TRBV7-2 with TRBJ2-1, with 7 nucleotides matching TRBD2. CDR1 and CDR2 (germline): SGHTA, FQGNSA. J was trimmed by 3 bases and V by 4 bases; bases with no gene match: 9. CDR3 length equals 16 residues. The CDR3 here is CASSSTRAGDYNEQFF. CDR3 coding DNA: TGTGCCAGCAGCTCGACTAGGGCGGGGGACTACAATGAGCAGTTCTTC.

The J gene is TRBJ1-3, the V gene TRBV3-1 (or the pseudogene TRBV3-2); D unclear. Germline V gene sequence: CDR1 LGHDT, CDR2 YNNKEL (reference sequence). CDR3 length equals 16 residues. The ends were cut back, 5 bases at V and 1 base at J, with 15 bases in the middle. CDR3: CASSALSSGSGNTIYF. The DNA for the CDR3 is TGTGCCAGCAGCGCCCTCTCAAGTGGTTCTGGAAACACCATATATTTT.

This sequence joins TRBV7-2 and TRBJ2-7; 8 bases map to TRBD2. There are 13 residues in the CDR3. Trimming cost V 4 bases and J 5 bases; bases outside gene matches: 4. Germline V gene sequence: CDR1 SGHTA, CDR2 FQGNSA. CDR3 loop: CASSSGGAHEQYF. The CDR3 DNA reads TGTGCCAGCAGCTCGGGGGGGGCCCACGAGCAGTACTTC.

V and J are TRBV5-1 and TRBJ1-1; 12 nucleotides match TRBD1. The CDR3 runs to 14 residues. V dropped 2 bases and J dropped 14; count of bases not matched to a gene: 10. Germline assignment: CDR1 SGHRS and CDR2 YFSETQ. The CDR3 loop reads CASSFSYPGQGAFF. The CDR3 DNA is TGCGCCAGCAGCTTTTCTTATCCGGGACAGGGGGCGTTCTTT.

This sequence joins TRBV18 and TRBJ1-5; D uncertain. Germline V gives CDR1 KGHSH, CDR2 LQKENI. This CDR3 has 14 residues. V was trimmed by 6 bases and J by 2 bases, leaving 11 bases between them. CDR3 nucleotides: TGTGCCAGCTCGGAGGGCTCGGGCAATCAGCCCCAGCATTTT. Translating gives CASSEGSGNQPQHF.

This chain connects TRBV9 to TRBJ1-4; tentative D call: TRBD1 (5 bases). Germline V gene lookup returns CDR1 SGDLS and CDR2 YYNGEE. The CDR3 has 15 residues. Trimming took off 3 bases at V and 0 bases at J, with 9 bases between the two ends. Here the CDR3 reads CASSAGHATNEKLFF. The DNA for the CDR3 is TGTGCCAGCAGCGCAGGACATGCAACTAATGAAAAACTGTTTTTT.

This clone was picked up a small number of times. The rearrangement joins TRBV4-3 to TRBJ1-2; no firm D call. V was shortened by 1 base and J by 4 bases, with 13 bases between the two germline ends. The CDR3 runs to 15 residues. CDR1 and CDR2 (germline): LGHNA, YSLEER. In DNA, the CDR3 is TGCGCCAGCAGCCAAGGGTTATACGGAGGCTATGGCTACACCTTC. Translating gives CASSQGLYGGYGYTF.